What follows are 3 T cell receptor beta chains derived from one specimen sequenced in a study of prognosis after radiotherapy for stage I lung cancer. Two rounds of multiplex PCR amplified TCR beta CDR3 from genomic DNA. First-round PCR used primers specific to each TRBV and TRBJ gene. TCRdb fed the multiplex PCR reads into MiXCR, producing one record per CDR3 protein. The sample gives about 16,000 distinct CDR3 sequences, roughly 31% of which show up once; nearly 25% is in the top ten. The sample here was PBMCs, taken before or after stereotactic body radiation therapy (not recorded which). These receptors were taken from a donor aged 50 or older with non-small cell lung cancer.

Points on this clonotype: One end of the junction is discordant with germline, which a read error may explain. This sequence joins TRBV29-1 and TRBJ1-1; tentative D call: TRBD1 (6 bases). From germline, CDR1 is SQVTM and CDR2 ANQGSEA. This CDR3 has 13 amino acids. CDR3 region: CSVEGGFGTEALF. DNA of the CDR3: TGCAGCGTTGAGGGGGGCTTTGGCACTGAAGCTCTCTTT. Full variable domain (remainder filled in from reference TRBV29-1 and TRBJ1-1): SAVISQKPSRDICQRGTSLTIQCQVDSQVTMMFWYRQQPGQSLTLIATANQGSEATYESGFVIDKFPISRPNLTFSTLTVSNMSPEDSSIYLCSVEGGFGTEALFGQGTRLTVV.

This clonotype was counted ten times or more. The chain joins TRBV10-3 to TRBJ2-7; 9 bases map to TRBD1. Germline V lookup: CDR1 ENHRY, CDR2 SYGVKD. This CDR3 spans 15 amino acids. The junction had 11 bases not matched to a gene; V was cut back by 6 bases and J by 5 bases. CDR3 bases: TGTGCCATCAGAGTTCCCGGGACAGGGTCCCACGAGCAGTACTTC. Amino acids: CAIRVPGTGSHEQYF.

The table lists this clonotype with many counts. The chain has TRBV5-6 and TRBJ2-1, with 8 bases identical to TRBD2. V dropped 2 bases and J dropped 10; count of bases not matched to a gene: 2. Germline CDR1 SGHDT, CDR2 YYEEEE. CDR3 length: 12 residues. CDR3 in amino acids: CASSLRTSEQFF. As DNA, the CDR3 is TGTGCCAGCAGCTTAAGGACTAGCGAGCAGTTCTTC.